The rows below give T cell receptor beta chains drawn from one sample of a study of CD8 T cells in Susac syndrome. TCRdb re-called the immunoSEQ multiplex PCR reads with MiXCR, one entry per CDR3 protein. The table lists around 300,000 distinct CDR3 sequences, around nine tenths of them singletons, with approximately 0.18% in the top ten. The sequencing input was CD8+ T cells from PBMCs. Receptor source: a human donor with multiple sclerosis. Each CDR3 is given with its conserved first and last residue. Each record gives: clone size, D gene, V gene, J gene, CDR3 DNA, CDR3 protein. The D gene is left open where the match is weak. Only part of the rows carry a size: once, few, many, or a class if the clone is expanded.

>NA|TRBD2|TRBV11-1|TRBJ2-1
TGTGCCAGCAGCTCCGGGCGGGAGAGGCCCAATGAGCAGTTCTTC
CASSSGRERPNEQFF
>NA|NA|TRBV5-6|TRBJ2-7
TGTGCCAGCAGCGTCGGAGAGGCCACCTACGAGCAGTACTTC
CASSVGEATYEQYF
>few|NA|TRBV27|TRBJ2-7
TGTGCCAGCAGTTTTGGGGGCAACGAGCAGTACTTC
CASSFGGNEQYF
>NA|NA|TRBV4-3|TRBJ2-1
TGCGCCAGCAGCCTCGCGGGGCTCCACAATGAGCAGTTCTTC
CASSLAGLHNEQFF
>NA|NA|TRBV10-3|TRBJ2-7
TGTGCCACCCGTTCCCCACTCAGCTCCTACGAGCAGTACTTC
CATRSPLSSYEQYF
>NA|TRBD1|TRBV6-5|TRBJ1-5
TGTGCCAGCAGCGGACAGGCTAGCAATCAGCCCCAGCATTTT
CASSGQASNQPQHF
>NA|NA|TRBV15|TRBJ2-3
TGTGCCACCAGCAGGGCTGTGGATACGCAGTATTTT
CATSRAVDTQYF
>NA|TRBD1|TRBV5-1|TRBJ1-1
TGCGCCAGCAGAATGGGACAGGGGGACCATGAAGCTTTCTTT
CASRMGQGDHEAFF
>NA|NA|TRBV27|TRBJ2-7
TGTGCCAGCAGTCCCCGTGGGGTTTCAGGCTACGAGCAGTACTTC
CASSPRGVSGYEQYF
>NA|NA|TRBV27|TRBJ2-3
TGTGCCAGCAGCTCCGAGGGGACGGACACAGATACGCAGTATTTT
CASSSEGTDTDTQYF
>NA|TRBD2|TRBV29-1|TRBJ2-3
TGCAGCGCCCCCCCGGCGGGGGGCACAGATACGCAGTATTTT
CSAPPAGGTDTQYF
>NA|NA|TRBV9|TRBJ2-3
TGTGCCAGCAGCGGTAGGCTGAGCACAGATACGCAGTATTTT
CASSGRLSTDTQYF
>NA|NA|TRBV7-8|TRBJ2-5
TGTGCCAGCAGCTTATGGGGTCTAGCTCAAGAGACCCAGTACTTC
CASSLWGLAQETQYF
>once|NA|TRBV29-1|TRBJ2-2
TGCAGCGTTGGCCCAGGGACCGGGGAGCTGTTTTTT
CSVGPGTGELFF
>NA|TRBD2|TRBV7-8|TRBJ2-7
TGTGCCAGCAGCTTGGGCGGGAGGGGGATCTTCTACGAGCAGTACTTC
CASSLGGRGIFYEQYF
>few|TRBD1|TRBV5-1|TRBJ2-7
TGCGCCAGCAGCTTGGGACGCACGGGACAGGGAGCCTACGAGCAGTACTTC
CASSLGRTGQGAYEQYF
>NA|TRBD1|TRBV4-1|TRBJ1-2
TGCGCCAGCAGCCAAACAAAGGACAGGGGGCTCTACTATGGCTACACCTTC
CASSQTKDRGLYYGYTF
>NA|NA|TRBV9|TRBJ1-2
TGTGCCAGCAGCGTATCTCTAGGGTCTAACTATGGCTACACCTTC
CASSVSLGSNYGYTF
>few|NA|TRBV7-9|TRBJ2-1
TGTGCCAGCAGCTTAGTCCCAGAAGACAATGAGCAGTTCTTC
CASSLVPEDNEQFF
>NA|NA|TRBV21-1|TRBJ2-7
TGTGCCAGCAGCAATGAAGGTCGTCTAAGCTCCTACGAGCAGTACTTC
CASSNEGRLSSYEQYF
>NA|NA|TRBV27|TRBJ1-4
TGTGCCAGCAGTTTGGGGGGTGAGAATGAAAAACTGTTTTTT
CASSLGGENEKLFF
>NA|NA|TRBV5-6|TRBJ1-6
TGTGCCAGCAGCCCGACCTACAGGGCACCCCTCCACTTT
CASSPTYRAPLHF
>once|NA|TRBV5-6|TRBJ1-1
TGTGCCAGCAGCTTGGTGCTAGGGACGAATGAAGCTTTCTTT
CASSLVLGTNEAFF
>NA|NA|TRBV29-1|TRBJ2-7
TGCAGCGTTGCTCCCGGGGGACAGTCCTACGAGCAGTACTTC
CSVAPGGQSYEQYF
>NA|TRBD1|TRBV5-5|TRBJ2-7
TGTGCCAGCAGCTTGGAGCAGGGGGTTAACGAGCAGTACTTC
CASSLEQGVNEQYF
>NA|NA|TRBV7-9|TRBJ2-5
TGTGCCAGCAGCTTAGCGGTCAGGGGAGGAGAGACCCAGTACTTC
CASSLAVRGGETQYF
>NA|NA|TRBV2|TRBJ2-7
TGTGCCAGCAGCCACCTGTTTAGCTACGAGCAGTACTTC
CASSHLFSYEQYF
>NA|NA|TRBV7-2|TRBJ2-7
TGTGCCAGCAGCCATCCTCCCTACGAGCAGTACTTC
CASSHPPYEQYF
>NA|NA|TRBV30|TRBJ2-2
TGTGCCTGGATGGGTGCTCCCTTTTCAGCGGGGGAGCTGTTTTTT
CAWMGAPFSAGELFF
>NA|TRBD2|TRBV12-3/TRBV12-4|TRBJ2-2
TGTGCCAGCAGTAGCGGGGTTCCCGGGGAGCTGTTTTTT
CASSSGVPGELFF
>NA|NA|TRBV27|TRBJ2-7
TGTGCCAGCAATATTTATCCCTCGGGGGCCGACGAGCAGTACTTC
CASNIYPSGADEQYF
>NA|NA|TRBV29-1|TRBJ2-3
TGCAGCGTTGGTGGACTAAAGAGCACAGATACGCAGTATTTT
CSVGGLKSTDTQYF
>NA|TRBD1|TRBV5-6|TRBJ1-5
TGTGCCAGCAGTTTTCCAGGGGGGCCCCAGCATTTT
CASSFPGGPQHF
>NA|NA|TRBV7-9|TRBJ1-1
TGTGCCAGCGGGGAATTAGCCGGCAGGGCGGCTTTCTTT
CASGELAGRAAFF
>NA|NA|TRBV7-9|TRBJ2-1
TGTGCCAGCAGCAAATCCCCCGACAATGAGCAGTTCTTC
CASSKSPDNEQFF
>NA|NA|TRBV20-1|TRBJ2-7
TGCAGTGCTAGAGGGCCTGGATTTAGCGGCGAGTCCTACGAGCAGTACTTC
CSARGPGFSGESYEQYF
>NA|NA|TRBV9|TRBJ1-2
TGTGCCAGCAGCCTCGGGGCATCGCCGGATGGCTACACCTTC
CASSLGASPDGYTF
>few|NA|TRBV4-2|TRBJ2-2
TGTGCCAGCAGCCAAGAGGTTACCGGGGAGCTGTTTTTT
CASSQEVTGELFF
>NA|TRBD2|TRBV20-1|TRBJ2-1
TGCAGTGCTACCCATCCGGGGCGGGGGGAGCCCGGGAATGAGCAGTTCTTC
CSATHPGRGEPGNEQFF
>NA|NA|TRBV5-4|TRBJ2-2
TGTGCCAGCAGCTTCCAGGGGTCGGAGGAGCTGTTTTTT
CASSFQGSEELFF
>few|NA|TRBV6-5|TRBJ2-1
TGTGCCAGCAGTTATGGGCGGGATGAGCAGTTCTTC
CASSYGRDEQFF
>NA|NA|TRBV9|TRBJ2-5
TGTGCCAGCAGCGTACCCGGGTCTGGGACCCAGTACTTC
CASSVPGSGTQYF
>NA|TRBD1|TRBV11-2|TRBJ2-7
TGTGCCAGCAGCCAGGGACAGGGGCCCGAGCAGTACTTC
CASSQGQGPEQYF
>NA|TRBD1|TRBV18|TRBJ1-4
TGTGCCAGCTCGCTCACAGGGGGCCCGGCGGATGGTGAAAAACTGTTTTTT
CASSLTGGPADGEKLFF
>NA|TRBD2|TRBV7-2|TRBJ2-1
TGTGCCAGCAACCTTAGCGGGGGGACGTACAATGAGCAGTTCTTC
CASNLSGGTYNEQFF
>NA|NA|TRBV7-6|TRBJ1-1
TGTGCCAGCAGCTTAGGGGTTACGGACACTGAAGCTTTCTTT
CASSLGVTDTEAFF
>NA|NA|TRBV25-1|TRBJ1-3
TGTGCCAGCAGGGACGTTCAAGGAAACACCATATATTTT
CASRDVQGNTIYF
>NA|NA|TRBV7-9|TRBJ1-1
TGTGCCAGCAGCTTCAGAAATGGCCCTGAAGCTTTCTTT
CASSFRNGPEAFF
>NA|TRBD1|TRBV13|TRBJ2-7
TGTGCCAGCGCCCCCGGGACAGGGATCCACGAGCAGTACTTC
CASAPGTGIHEQYF
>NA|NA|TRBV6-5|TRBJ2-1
TGTGCCAGCAGTTACGAACTGGACAGAAAAAATGAGCAGTTCTTC
CASSYELDRKNEQFF
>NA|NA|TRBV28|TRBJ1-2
TGTGCCAGCACCCCCATAGGGTCGAACTATGGCTACACCTTC
CASTPIGSNYGYTF
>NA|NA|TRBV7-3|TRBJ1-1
NA
CASSLFLSGEAFF
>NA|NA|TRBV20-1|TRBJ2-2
TGCAGTATTAACAGGGTGAACACCGGGGAGCTGTTTTTT
CSINRVNTGELFF
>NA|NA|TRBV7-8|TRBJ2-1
TGTGCCAGCAGCTCTACAGGAGGGATAAACAATGAGCAGTTCTTC
CASSSTGGINNEQFF
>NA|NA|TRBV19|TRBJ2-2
TGTGCCAGTAGTATAGATCTATCGGGGGGCCCGAACACCGGGGAGCTGTTTTTT
CASSIDLSGGPNTGELFF
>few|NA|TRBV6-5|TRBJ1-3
TGTGCCAGCAGTTACACCCAGGTCAGAGACACCATATATTTT
CASSYTQVRDTIYF
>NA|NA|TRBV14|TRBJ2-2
TGTGCCAGCAGCCACCGAAACACCGGGGAGCTGTTTTTT
CASSHRNTGELFF
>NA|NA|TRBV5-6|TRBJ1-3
TGTGCCAGCAGCTTGATTCCGAGCTCTGGAAACACCATATATTTT
CASSLIPSSGNTIYF
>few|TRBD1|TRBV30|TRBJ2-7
TGTGCCTGGAGTGTTACAGGGGGCGAAATCAGAGAGCAGTACTTC
CAWSVTGGEIREQYF